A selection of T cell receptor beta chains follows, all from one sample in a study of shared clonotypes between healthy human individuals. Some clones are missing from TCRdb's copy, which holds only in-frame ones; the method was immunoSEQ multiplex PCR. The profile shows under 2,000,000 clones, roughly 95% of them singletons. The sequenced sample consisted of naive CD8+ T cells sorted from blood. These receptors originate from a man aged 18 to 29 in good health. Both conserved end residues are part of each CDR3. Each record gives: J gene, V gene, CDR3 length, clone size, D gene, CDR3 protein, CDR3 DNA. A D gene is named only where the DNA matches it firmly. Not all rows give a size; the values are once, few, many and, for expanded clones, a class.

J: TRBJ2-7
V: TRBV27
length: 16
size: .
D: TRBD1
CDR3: CASSKLGGQSSREQYF
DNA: TGTGCCAGCTCAAAATTAGGGGGACAGTCTTCCAGGGAGCAGTACTTC

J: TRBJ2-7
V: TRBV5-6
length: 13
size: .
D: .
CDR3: CASSSWDTYEQYF
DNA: TGTGCCAGCAGCTCTTGGGACACCTACGAGCAGTACTTC

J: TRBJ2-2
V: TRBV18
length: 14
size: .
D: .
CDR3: CASSPLKDTGELFF
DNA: TGTGCCAGCTCACCACTCAAGGACACCGGGGAGCTGTTTTTT

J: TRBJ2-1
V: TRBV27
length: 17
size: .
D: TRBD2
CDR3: CASSPVGVAGSYNEQFF
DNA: TGTGCCAGCAGTCCCGTCGGTGTAGCGGGGTCCTACAATGAGCAGTTCTTC

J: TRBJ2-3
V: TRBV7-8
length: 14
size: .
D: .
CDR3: CASSLYGGADTQYF
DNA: TGTGCCAGCAGCCTCTATGGCGGCGCAGATACGCAGTATTTT

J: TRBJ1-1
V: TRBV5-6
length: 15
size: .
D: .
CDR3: CASSLERTANTEAFF
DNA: TGTGCCAGCAGCTTGGAAAGGACAGCGAACACTGAAGCTTTCTTT

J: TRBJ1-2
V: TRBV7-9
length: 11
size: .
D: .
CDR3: CASSLTGGYTF
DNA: TGTGCCAGCAGCTTAACCGGTGGCTACACCTTC

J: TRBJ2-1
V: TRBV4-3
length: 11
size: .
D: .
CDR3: CASSQGELRFF
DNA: TGCGCCAGCAGCCAAGGGGAGTTACGGTTCTTC

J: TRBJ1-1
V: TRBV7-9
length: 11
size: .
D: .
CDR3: CASSKTSEAFF
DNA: TGTGCCAGCAGCAAAACGTCTGAAGCTTTCTTT

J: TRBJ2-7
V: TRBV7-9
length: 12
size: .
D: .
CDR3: CASSLMGGEQYF
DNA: TGTGCCAGCAGCTTAATGGGGGGCGAGCAGTACTTC

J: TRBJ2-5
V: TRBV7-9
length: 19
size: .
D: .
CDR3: CASSIIETGQSGGWETQYF
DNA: TGTGCCAGCAGCATCATCGAGACAGGGCAGAGCGGGGGCTGGGAGACCCAGTACTTC

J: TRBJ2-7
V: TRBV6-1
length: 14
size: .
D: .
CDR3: CASSEIGMLYEQYF
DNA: TGTGCCAGCAGTGAAATTGGGATGCTCTACGAGCAGTACTTC

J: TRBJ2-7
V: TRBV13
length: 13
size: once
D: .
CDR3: CASSPPISYEQYF
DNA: TGTGCCAGCAGTCCCCCGATCTCCTACGAGCAGTACTTC

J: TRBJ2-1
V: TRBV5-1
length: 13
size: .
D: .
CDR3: CASSLSGGDEQFF
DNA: TGCGCCAGCAGCTTGTCGGGGGGCGATGAGCAGTTCTTC

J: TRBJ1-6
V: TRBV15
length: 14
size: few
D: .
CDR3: CATTAGQSNSPLHF
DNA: TGTGCCACCACCGCTGGACAGAGTAATTCACCCCTCCACTTT

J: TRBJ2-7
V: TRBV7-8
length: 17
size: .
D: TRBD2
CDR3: CASSPGTSGSVSYEQYF
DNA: TGTGCCAGCAGCCCCGGGACTAGCGGGAGTGTCTCCTACGAGCAGTACTTC

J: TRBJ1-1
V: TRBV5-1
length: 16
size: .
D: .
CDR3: CASSLEPGALNTEAFF
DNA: TGCGCCAGCAGCTTGGAGCCAGGGGCCCTGAACACTGAAGCTTTCTTT

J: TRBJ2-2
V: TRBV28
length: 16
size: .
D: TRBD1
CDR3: CASSSPRTGRPGELFF
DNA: TGTGCCAGCAGTTCCCCCCGGACAGGTCGGCCCGGGGAGCTGTTTTTT

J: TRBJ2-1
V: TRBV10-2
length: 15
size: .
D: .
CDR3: CASTGGEVSYNEQFF
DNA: TGCGCCAGCACCGGGGGCGAGGTATCCTACAATGAGCAGTTCTTC

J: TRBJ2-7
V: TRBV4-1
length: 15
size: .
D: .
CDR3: CASSPLGGGPYEQYF
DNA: TGCGCCAGCAGCCCACTGGGGGGAGGCCCCTACGAGCAGTACTTC

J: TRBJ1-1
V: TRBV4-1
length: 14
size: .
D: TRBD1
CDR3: CASSPRTGFTEAFF
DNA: TGCGCCAGCAGCCCCAGGACAGGGTTCACTGAAGCTTTCTTT

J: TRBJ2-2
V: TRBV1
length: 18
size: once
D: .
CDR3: CTSSLREERGTNTGELFF
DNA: TGCACCAGCAGCCTAAGGGAAGAGCGGGGGACGAACACCGGGGAGCTGTTTTTT

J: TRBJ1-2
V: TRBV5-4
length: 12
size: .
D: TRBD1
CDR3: CATLGQGYGYTF
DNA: TGTGCCACGCTGGGACAGGGCTATGGCTACACCTTC

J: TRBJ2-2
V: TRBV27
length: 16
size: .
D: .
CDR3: CASSQDREGYTGELFF
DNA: TGTGCCAGCAGTCAGGACAGGGAGGGATACACCGGGGAGCTGTTTTTT

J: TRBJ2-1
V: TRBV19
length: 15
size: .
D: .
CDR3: CASSIQGEGVNEQFF
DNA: TGTGCCAGTAGTATACAAGGGGAGGGGGTCAATGAGCAGTTCTTC

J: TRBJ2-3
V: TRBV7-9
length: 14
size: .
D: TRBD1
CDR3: CASSWDRETDTQYF
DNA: TGTGCCAGCAGCTGGGACAGGGAGACAGATACGCAGTATTTT

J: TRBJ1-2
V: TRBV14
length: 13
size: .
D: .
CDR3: CASSQGGPYGYTF
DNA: TGTGCCAGCAGCCAAGGGGGACCTTATGGCTACACCTTC

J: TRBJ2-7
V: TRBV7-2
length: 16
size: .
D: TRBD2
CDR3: CASSLAAQGISYEQYF
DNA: TGTGCCAGCAGCCTAGCGGCGCAGGGTATCTCCTACGAGCAGTACTTC

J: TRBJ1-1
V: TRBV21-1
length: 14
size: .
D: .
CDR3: CASSKRWGVTEAFF
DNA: TGTGCCAGCAGCAAAAGATGGGGGGTCACTGAAGCTTTCTTT

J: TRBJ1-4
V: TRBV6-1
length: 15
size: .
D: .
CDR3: CASREDPGWNEKLFF
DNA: TGTGCCAGCAGAGAAGACCCAGGGTGGAATGAAAAACTGTTTTTT

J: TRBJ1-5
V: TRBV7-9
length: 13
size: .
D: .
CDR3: CATVPASNQPQHF
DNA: TGTGCCACCGTCCCCGCGAGCAATCAGCCCCAGCATTTT

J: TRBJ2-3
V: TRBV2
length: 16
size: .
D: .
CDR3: CASSDPDHTSTDTQYF
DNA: TGTGCCAGCAGTGACCCTGATCACACTAGCACAGATACGCAGTATTTT

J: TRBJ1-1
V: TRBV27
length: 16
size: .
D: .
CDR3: CASSLLGDRLPTEAFF
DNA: TGTGCCAGCAGTTTATTGGGGGACCGACTTCCCACTGAAGCTTTCTTT

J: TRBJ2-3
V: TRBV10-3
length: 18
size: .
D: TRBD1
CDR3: CAIGGWTGTIGVTDTQYF
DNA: TGTGCCATCGGTGGATGGACAGGGACCATAGGGGTAACAGATACGCAGTATTTT

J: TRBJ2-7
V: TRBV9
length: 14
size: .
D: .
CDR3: CASSVGSASYEQYF
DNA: TGTGCCAGCAGCGTTGGTTCGGCGTCCTACGAGCAGTACTTC

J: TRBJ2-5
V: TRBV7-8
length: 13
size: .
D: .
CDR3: CASSHVPGETQYF
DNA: TGTGCCAGCAGCCACGTCCCCGGCGAGACCCAGTACTTC

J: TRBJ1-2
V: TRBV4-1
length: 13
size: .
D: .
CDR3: CASSPRVADGYTF
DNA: TGCGCCAGCAGCCCCAGGGTAGCAGATGGCTACACCTTC

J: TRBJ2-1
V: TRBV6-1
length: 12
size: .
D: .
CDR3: CASSDFNNEQFF
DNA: TGTGCCAGCAGTGACTTTAACAATGAGCAGTTCTTC

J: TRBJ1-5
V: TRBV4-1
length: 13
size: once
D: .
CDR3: CASSQDRGGIQHF
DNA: TGCGCCAGCAGCCAAGATAGAGGAGGGATCCAGCATTTT

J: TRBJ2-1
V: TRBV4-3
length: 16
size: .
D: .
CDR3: CASSQDVDGLGNEQFF
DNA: TGCGCCAGCAGCCAAGATGTAGACGGGTTGGGGAATGAGCAGTTCTTC

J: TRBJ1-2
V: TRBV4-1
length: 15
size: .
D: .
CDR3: CASSQEGQVNYGYTF
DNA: TGCGCCAGCAGCCAAGAAGGGCAGGTCAACTATGGCTACACCTTC

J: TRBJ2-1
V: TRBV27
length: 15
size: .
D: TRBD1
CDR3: CASRTGTGEYNEQFF
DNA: TGTGCCAGCCGGACCGGGACAGGGGAATACAATGAGCAGTTCTTC

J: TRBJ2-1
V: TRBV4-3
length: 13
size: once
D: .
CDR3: CASSQGPVDEQFF
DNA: TGCGCCAGCAGCCAAGGGCCGGTCGATGAGCAGTTCTTC

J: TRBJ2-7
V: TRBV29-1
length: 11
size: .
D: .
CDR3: CSAVGDYEQYF
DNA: TGCAGCGCTGTGGGAGACTACGAGCAGTACTTC

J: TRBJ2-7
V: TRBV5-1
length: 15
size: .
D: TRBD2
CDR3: CASSLGLAGIYEQYF
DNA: TGCGCCAGCAGCTTGGGACTAGCGGGAATCTACGAGCAGTACTTC

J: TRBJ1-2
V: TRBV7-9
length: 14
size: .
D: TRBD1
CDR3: CASSVGQDNYGYTF
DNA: TGTGCCAGCAGCGTGGGACAGGATAACTATGGCTACACCTTC

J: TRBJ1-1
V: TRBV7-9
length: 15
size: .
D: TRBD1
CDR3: CASSSTGLGDTEAFF
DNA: TGTGCCAGCAGCTCGACAGGGCTGGGGGACACTGAAGCTTTCTTT

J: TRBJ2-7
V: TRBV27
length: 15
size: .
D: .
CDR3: CASSSLLQGDHEQYF
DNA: TGTGCCAGCAGTTCCCTTCTACAGGGTGACCACGAGCAGTACTTC

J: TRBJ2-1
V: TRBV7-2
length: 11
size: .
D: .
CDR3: CASSLEYEQFF
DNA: TGTGCCAGCAGCTTGGAGTATGAGCAGTTCTTC

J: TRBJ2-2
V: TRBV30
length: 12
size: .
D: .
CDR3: CASGGQAGELFF
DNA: TGTGCCTCCGGGGGGCAGGCCGGGGAGCTGTTTTTT

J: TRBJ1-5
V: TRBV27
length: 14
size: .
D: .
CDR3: CASSFAGGNQPQHF
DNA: TGTGCCAGCAGTTTCGCGGGAGGCAATCAGCCCCAGCATTTT

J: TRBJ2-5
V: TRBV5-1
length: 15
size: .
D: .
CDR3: CASSLSLASGETQYF
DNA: TGCGCCAGCAGCTTGAGTCTAGCAAGCGGGGAGACCCAGTACTTC

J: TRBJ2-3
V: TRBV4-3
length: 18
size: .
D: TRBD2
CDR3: CASSQEWVREGLVDTQYF
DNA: TGCGCCAGCAGCCAAGAGTGGGTACGGGAGGGCCTGGTAGATACGCAGTATTTT

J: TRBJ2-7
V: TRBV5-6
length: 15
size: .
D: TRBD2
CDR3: CASSFGSGGAYEQYF
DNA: TGTGCCAGCAGCTTTGGGAGCGGGGGCGCCTACGAGCAGTACTTC

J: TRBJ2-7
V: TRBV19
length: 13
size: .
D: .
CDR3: CASSIISVGEQYF
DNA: TGTGCCAGTAGTATCATTTCGGTTGGAGAGCAGTACTTC

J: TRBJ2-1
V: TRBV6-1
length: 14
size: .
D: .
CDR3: CASSELLAYNEQFF
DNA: TGTGCCAGCAGTGAACTACTTGCCTACAATGAGCAGTTCTTC

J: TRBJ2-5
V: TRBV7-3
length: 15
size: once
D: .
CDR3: CASSKNPGAGETQYF
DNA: TGTGCCAGCAGCAAGAATCCGGGGGCCGGGGAGACCCAGTACTTC

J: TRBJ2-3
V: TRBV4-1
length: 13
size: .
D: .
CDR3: CASSSQYQDTQYF
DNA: TGCGCCAGCAGCTCCCAGTACCAAGATACGCAGTATTTT

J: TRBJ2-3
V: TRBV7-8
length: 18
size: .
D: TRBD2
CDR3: CASSPPGTSGRVTDTQYF
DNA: TGTGCCAGCAGCCCACCCGGGACTAGCGGGAGAGTAACAGATACGCAGTATTTT

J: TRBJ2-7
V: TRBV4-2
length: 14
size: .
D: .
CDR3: CASSPGLFGYEQYF
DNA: TGTGCCAGCAGCCCCGGACTCTTCGGCTACGAGCAGTACTTC